This TCR beta chain was observed in a study of identical twins (dated by TCRdb to about 2016). With regard to the full study: To test whether fetal clonotypes persist, this study deep-sequenced TCR alpha and beta repertoires from monozygotic twins, from unrelated adults of various ages, and from cord blood. To rule out contamination, the twin experiments were replicated at different times with different library preparation protocols. The investigation overall reported the following: The excess sharing between twins in beta out-of-frame sequences was weaker because fewer shared sequences reduced the signal-to-noise ratio. Conclusions relied on cross-sectional statistical analysis, since the same donors could not be followed over many years. Compared with coincidental sharing between unrelated individuals, an excess of low generation-probability sequences was observed among out-of-frame TCR alpha sequences shared between twins. Zero-insertion analyses could be partly confounded by invariant T cells such as MAIT and iNKT, although diverse VJ usage argued against such confounding for most clonotypes. Abundant cord blood beta clonotypes had fewer insertions, young adult naive repertoires showed a similar but weaker trend, and memory repertoires showed no such trend. Recombination models systematically underestimated out-of-frame TCR alpha sharing in monozygotic twins but agreed with sharing between unrelated individuals.

Inclusive of the bounding cysteine and phenylalanine, the CDR3 is 15 residues long. Only the CDR3 part of the read is kept: 45 bases, read in frame from the first base. Based on the germline V gene (reference sequence), the CDR1 and CDR2 sequences are LGHDT and YNNKEL. The V and J ends are trimmed by 4 bases and 5 bases, leaving 17 bases between them. About this clonotype itself: Which antigen it targets is not known. One base away there is no much larger clone; base qualities are not given.

Library preparation employed 5' RACE. The instrument given in TCRdb is Illumina HiSeq 2000. Template switching added a universal primer binding site, and the final cDNA carried a unique molecular identifier that allowed TCR cDNA molecules to be counted accurately. First-strand cDNA for TCR alpha and beta chains was synthesized from specific primers in the conserved constant-segment region. Each cDNA library was double barcoded, with a SMART-Mk sample barcode plus Illumina barcodes, to control for contamination. Two successive PCR steps introduced TruSeq adapter sequences along with Illumina sample barcodes. TCR alpha and beta cDNA libraries were sequenced on the Illumina HiSeq platform with custom primers. For the original study's pipeline: MiGEC was used to process raw reads and extract unique molecular identifiers, and MiXCR was used to find CDR3 positions. For each individual, recombination models were inferred using an EM algorithm with the repgenHMM and IGoR tools. Shared clonotypes were analyzed with the tcR package in R, and sharing was normalized by the product of cloneset sizes. To study raw recombination without the effects of thymic and clonal selection, out-of-frame nonproductive sequences were analyzed. TCRdb reran the public reads through fastp at Q25 and MiXCR, keeping productive beta chains. Rows matching on CDR3 protein sequence are summarized as one entry with the most common DNA and genes. The V and J calls follow TCRdb's processing rather than the paper's. The sample table holds 700,000 to 950,000 distinct CDR3 sequences, of which 10% to 15% were seen once. The top ten hold 1.5% to 2% of the sample.

Only healthy Caucasian donors were included. Three pairs of female monozygotic twins, all aged roughly 18 to 29 years, made up the twin cohort. RNA for TCR libraries was isolated from peripheral blood mononuclear cells. This same sample was also part of a study on yellow fever vaccine responses in identical twins. Per that second paper: According to the authors, the vaccine-induced T cell response in identical twins seemed to be partly convergent and partly specific to each individual. Focusing on identical twins, the study followed the T cell clones that responded to the vaccine, and did so with precision.

This TCR came from a woman younger than 30 in good health. The specimen sequenced was PBMCs. The rearrangement combines TRBV3-1 with TRBJ2-5; a confident D gene designation cannot be given. The CDR3 is CASSPGPLGLETQYF. The base sequence is TGTGCCAGCAGCCCGGGCCCTCTAGGGCTCGAGACCCAGTACTTC.